This T cell receptor beta chain was captured by sequencing in a study of blood T cell repertoires in COVID-19 (dated by TCRdb to the early 2020s). Notes on the research overall: Samples from collaborators originated in the United States, Italy and Spain and spanned both the acute and convalescent phases of COVID-19. The material from the prospective study consisted of cDNA or gDNA derived from T cells, B-cell-depleted T cells, or PBMCs. Deeply sampled blood TCRbeta repertoires from subjects exposed to, actively infected with, or recovered from COVID-19 were included in the dataset. The repertoires were released in a freely available public database intended as a resource for research on the immune response to SARS-CoV-2. The samples were drawn from two sources: the first 160 participants of the ongoing ImmuneRACE study, and some 1,300 subjects contributed by 6 global collaborators. The sample metadata nearly always contained a de-identified subject ID, COVID-19 status, age in years and sex. Where HLA class I and class II types were available, the types were taken from metadata supplied by the sample provider, not from assay-based typing.

For this clone: Its target antigen remains unknown. No much larger clone is present one base from it, and per-base qualities are unavailable.

The immunoSEQ Assay, a bias-controlled multiplex PCR, was used to amplify TCRbeta CDR3 regions from genomic DNA. As for the original processing: The number of nucleated cells in each sample was estimated from the amplification of reference gene primers within the assay. To quantify the absolute abundance of each unique TCRbeta CDR3 rearrangement, sequence reads were collapsed and filtered. Productive Simpson clonality was computed per sample as the square root of Simpson's diversity index over productive rearrangements. Here the immuneACCESS table is served through TCRdb, limited to in-frame sequences with V and J called. Missing clones are a known gap in these copies; in checked studies unresolved V genes cover under half, and the rest lacks a known reason. V and J calls and clone size follow that table, whereas D and trimming were derived from the DNA. This sample is represented by approximately 180,000 clones; roughly 85% of them were singletons. Of the sample, more than 3% is held by the ten largest clones.

Each collaborating institution followed its own protocols to collect whole blood in K2EDTA tubes. Collaborator samples were shipped for TCRbeta analysis as frozen whole blood, isolated PBMCs, or DNA extracted from either sample type. Study-wide conclusions, independent of this receptor: How much clinical and demographic metadata was included differed by source and by participant, and the metadata was provided uncurated.

Per the germline V gene, MDHEN is the CDR1 and SYDVKM is the CDR2. A distance of 9 bases separates the germline ends of V and J, which lose 6 bases and 1 base respectively. The CDR3 holds 13 amino acids from the cysteine to the phenylalanine. Just CDR3 DNA is preserved here, 39 bases in frame from base 1. Recombination linked TRBV28 to TRBJ1-2; 5 matching bases give a weak D call of TRBD1. The TCR originated in a man aged 55 to 70 with acute or convalescent COVID-19. The sample taken for sequencing was peripheral blood. For the CDR3, the sequence is CASSLDSNYGYTF. The nucleotide sequence reads as follows: TGTGCCAGCAGCCTCGACAGTAACTATGGCTACACCTTC.